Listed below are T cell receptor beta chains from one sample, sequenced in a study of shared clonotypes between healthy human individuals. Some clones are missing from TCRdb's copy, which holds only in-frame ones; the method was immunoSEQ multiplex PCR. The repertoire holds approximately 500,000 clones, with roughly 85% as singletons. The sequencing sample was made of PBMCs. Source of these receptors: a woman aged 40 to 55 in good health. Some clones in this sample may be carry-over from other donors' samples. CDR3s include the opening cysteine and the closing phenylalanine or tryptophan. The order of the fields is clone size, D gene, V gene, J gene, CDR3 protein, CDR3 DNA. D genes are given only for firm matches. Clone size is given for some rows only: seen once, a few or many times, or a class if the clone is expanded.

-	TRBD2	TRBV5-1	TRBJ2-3	CASSLQSGGTDTQYF	TGCGCCAGCAGCTTGCAAAGCGGGGGTACAGATACGCAGTATTTT
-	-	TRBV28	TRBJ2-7	CASSFSAQQYF	TGTGCCAGCAGTTTTTCAGCCCAGCAGTACTTC
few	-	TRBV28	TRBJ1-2	CASSFRLYERDLGLYGYTF	TGTGCCAGCAGTTTTCGACTCTACGAACGGGACTTGGGTTTGTATGGCTACACCTTC
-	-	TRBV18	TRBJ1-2	CASSPVSESGYTF	TGTGCCAGCTCACCCGTATCAGAATCTGGCTACACCTTC
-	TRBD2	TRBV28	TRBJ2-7	CASRPGTSGTYEQYF	TGTGCCAGCAGGCCGGGGACTAGCGGGACGTACGAGCAGTACTTC
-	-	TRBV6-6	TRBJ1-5	CASSDGTGNQPQHF	TGTGCCAGCAGTGACGGGACCGGAAATCAGCCCCAGCATTTT
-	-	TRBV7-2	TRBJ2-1	CASSGSSYNEQFF	TGTGCCAGCAGCGGGAGCTCCTACAATGAGCAGTTCTTC
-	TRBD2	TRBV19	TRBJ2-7	CASSPWTSGRVLYEQYF	TGTGCCAGTAGTCCGTGGACTAGCGGGAGGGTCCTCTACGAGCAGTACTTC
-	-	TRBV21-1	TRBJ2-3	CASSKDSPSTDTQYF	TGTGCCAGCAGCAAGGACTCACCTAGCACAGATACGCAGTATTTT
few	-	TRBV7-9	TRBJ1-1	CASSARGFQNTEAFF	TGTGCCAGCAGCGCCAGGGGATTTCAGAACACTGAAGCTTTCTTT
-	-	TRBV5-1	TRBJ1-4	CASSLAQGRIGEKLFF	TGCGCCAGCAGCTTGGCCCAGGGCCGGATCGGTGAAAAACTGTTTTTT
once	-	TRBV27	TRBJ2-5	CATRGGETQYF	TGTGCCACAAGGGGCGGCGAGACCCAGTACTTC
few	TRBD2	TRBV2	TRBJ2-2	CASSLAGTGELFF	TGTGCCAGCAGCCTAGCGGGCACCGGGGAGCTGTTTTTT
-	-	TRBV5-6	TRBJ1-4	CASSLDTGRFEKLFF	TGTGCCAGCAGCTTGGACACAGGGCGTTTTGAAAAACTGTTTTTT
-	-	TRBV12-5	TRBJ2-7	CARGLDHYEQYF	TGTGCTAGGGGACTCGATCACTACGAGCAGTACTTC
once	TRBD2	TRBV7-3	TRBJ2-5	CASSLTSGRSETQYF	TGTGCCAGCAGCTTAACTAGCGGGAGATCGGAGACCCAGTACTTC